The subject of this entry is one T cell receptor (beta chain). This specimen belongs to a study of shared clonotypes between healthy human individuals. TCRdb's table, derived via immunoSEQ multiplex PCR, lists solely in-frame clones and lacks some. Of about a million clones in the sample, 70% to 80% were seen once. The germline V gene has CDR1 MNHNS and CDR2 SASEGT. Between the trimmed V and J ends, which lost 2 bases and 0 bases, there was a span of 5 bases. The CDR3 loop spans 14 amino acids. This chain uses TRBV6-1 with TRBJ1-3, with unresolved D. The source material was memory CD4+ T cells from PBMCs. Specified subset: CD45RA-negative fraction. The sequence was collected from a man aged 18 to 29 in good health. Some clones in this sample may be carry-over from other donors' samples. The CDR3 region is CASSEQSSGNTIYF. The CDR3 DNA sequence: TGTGCCAGCAGTGAACAGAGCTCTGGAAACACCATATATTTT.